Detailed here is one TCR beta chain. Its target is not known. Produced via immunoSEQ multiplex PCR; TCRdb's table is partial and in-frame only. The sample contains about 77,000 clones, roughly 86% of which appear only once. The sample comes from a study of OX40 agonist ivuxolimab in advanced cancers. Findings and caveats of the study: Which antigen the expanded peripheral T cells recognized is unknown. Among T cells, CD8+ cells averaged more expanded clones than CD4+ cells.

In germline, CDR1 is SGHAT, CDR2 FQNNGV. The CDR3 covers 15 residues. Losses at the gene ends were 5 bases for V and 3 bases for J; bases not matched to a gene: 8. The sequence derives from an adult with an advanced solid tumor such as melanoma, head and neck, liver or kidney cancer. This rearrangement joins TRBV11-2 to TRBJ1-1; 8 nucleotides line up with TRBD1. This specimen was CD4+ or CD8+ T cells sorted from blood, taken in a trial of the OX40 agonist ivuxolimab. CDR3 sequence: CASSPTGVSYTEAFF. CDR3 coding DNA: TGTGCCAGCAGCCCGACAGGGGTCTCCTACACTGAAGCTTTCTTT. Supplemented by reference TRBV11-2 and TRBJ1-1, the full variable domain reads EAGVAQSPRYKIIEKRQSVAFWCNPISGHATLYWYQQILGQGPKLLIQFQNNGVVDDSQLPKDRFSAERLKGVDSTLKIQPAKLEDSAVYLCASSPTGVSYTEAFFGQGTRLTVV.